The 19 T cell receptor beta chains given below trace back to one sample, sequenced in a study of blood T cell repertoires in COVID-19. This table comes from immunoSEQ multiplex PCR, and its TCRdb copy is limited to in-frame clones, with some not included. Of under 200,000 clones listed, around 87% are singletons. The sequencing input was peripheral blood. The receptors derive from a young man with acute or convalescent COVID-19.

The rearrangement links TRBV5-1 to TRBJ2-2; 9 nucleotides match TRBD1. Germline V gene lookup returns CDR1 SGHRS and CDR2 YFSETQ. V lost 4 bases and J lost 3; bases outside the gene matches: 4. The CDR3 totals 15 residues. The CDR3 loop is CASSPQGADTGELFF. Written as DNA, the CDR3 is TGCGCCAGCAGCCCACAGGGGGCTGACACCGGGGAGCTGTTTTTT.

The V and J genes are TRBV5-1 and TRBJ2-2, with D perhaps matching TRBD1 (5 bases). Germline V CDR1 and CDR2: SGHRS, YFSETQ. V was pared by 1 base and J by 0 bases, with 13 bases between. CDR3 size: 17 residues. CDR3 in DNA: TGCGCCAGCAGCTTGCGGAGAGACAGCGCGAACACCGGGGAGCTGTTTTTT. It is translated as CASSLRRDSANTGELFF.

The J gene is TRBJ2-7, the V gene TRBV19; 10 bases line up with TRBD1. V trimming: 10 bases; J trimming: 3 bases; junction bases outside the gene matches: 6. In germline, CDR1 is LNHDA, CDR2 SQIVND (reference sequence). CDR3 size: 13 residues. The CDR3 loop is CATRTGGLYEQYV. The DNA for the CDR3 is TGTGCCACCAGGACAGGGGGGCTCTACGAGCAGTACGTC.

The chain couples TRBV27 to TRBJ1-3, with 7 bases identical to TRBD1. The CDR3 length is 15 residues. V was pared by 4 bases and J by 3 bases, with 6 bases of the junction left unmatched. Germline V lookup: CDR1 MNHEY, CDR2 SMNVEV (reference sequence). The CDR3 loop reads CASSSTGAGGNTIYF. CDR3 bases: TGTGCCAGCAGTTCCACAGGGGCCGGTGGAAACACCATATATTTT.

This chain connects TRBV5-1 to TRBJ1-1; 8 bases map to TRBD1. In germline, CDR1 is SGHRS, CDR2 YFSETQ. The CDR3 contains 16 residues. Unmatched junction bases numbered 12, after V lost 4 bases and J lost 4 bases. CDR3 loop: CASSLRTGWGGTEAFF. CDR3 nucleotides: TGCGCCAGCAGCCTGCGGACAGGGTGGGGGGGCACTGAAGCTTTCTTT.

This chain connects TRBV3-1 (or the pseudogene TRBV3-2) to TRBJ2-3, with TRBD2 matching over 7 bases. The CDR3 is made up of 15 amino acids. Trimming took 0 bases from V and 1 from J; bases not matched to a gene: 1. Germline V gives CDR1 LGHDT, CDR2 YNNKEL (reference sequence). This CDR3 reads CASSQDGGGTDTQYF. The CDR3 nucleotides read TGTGCCAGCAGCCAAGATGGGGGGGGCACAGATACGCAGTATTTT.

The V gene is TRBV5-1, the J gene TRBJ1-1; tentatively, D is TRBD1 (6 bases). The CDR3 loop spans 15 amino acids. Trimming left V 0 bases short and J 2 bases short, with 11 bases between. Germline CDR1 is SGHRS and CDR2 is YFSETQ. CDR3 bases: TGCGCCAGCAGCTTGGTCGCAGGGGCCAACACTGAAGCTTTCTTT. Its protein is CASSLVAGANTEAFF. The full variable domain, with the rest looked up from reference TRBV5-1 and TRBJ1-1, is KAGVTQTPRYLIKTRGQQVTLSCSPISGHRSVSWYQQTPGQGLQFLFEYFSETQRNKGNFPGRFSGRQFSNSRSEMNVSTLELGDSALYLCASSLVAGANTEAFFGQGTRLTVV.

J is TRBJ2-3 and V is TRBV10-3, with 8 bases aligning to TRBD1. Trimming at V came to 2 bases and at J to 2 bases, leaving 9 bases not matched to a gene. Looked up from germline, CDR1 is ENHRY and CDR2 is SYGVKD. CDR3 size: 17 residues. The chain's CDR3 is CAISEAGGFRPTDTQYF. CDR3 nucleotides: TGTGCCATCAGTGAGGCAGGGGGCTTCAGACCCACAGATACGCAGTATTTT.

This clone was found a few times. This chain connects TRBV14 to TRBJ1-2, with 8 bases that match TRBD1. Germline V gene sequence: CDR1 SGHDN, CDR2 FVKESK. After removal of 4 bases from V and 10 bases from J, the junction contained 17 bases not matched to a gene. The CDR3 length is 16 residues. For the CDR3, the DNA is TGTGCCAGCAGCCTACTTGCGGGGACAGGAGCTCAAGACTACACCTTC. It encodes CASSLLAGTGAQDYTF.

The genes are TRBV9 and TRBJ2-3; a weak D match, TRBD2 (5 bases). The V end was cut by 5 bases, the J end by 1 base, with 11 bases between. Germline assignment: CDR1 SGDLS and CDR2 YYNGEE. This CDR3 has 14 amino acids. The CDR3: CASSYSGGTDTQYF. CDR3 DNA sequence: TGTGCCAGCAGTTATTCCGGGGGCACAGATACGCAGTATTTT.

The V gene is TRBV2, the J gene TRBJ2-7; 8 bases match TRBD1. Germline V gene lookup returns CDR1 SNHLY and CDR2 FYNNEI. Trimming removed 1 base from V and 2 bases from J; junction bases left unmatched: 10. CDR3 length: 17 residues. The CDR3 bases are TGTGCCAGCAGTGAAGTCCCCCGGACAGGGCTAACCTACGAGCAGTACTTC. This sequence encodes CASSEVPRTGLTYEQYF.

The chain carries TRBV29-1 and TRBJ2-5, with TRBD1 identical over 7 bases. The CDR3 length is 14 residues. After removal of 6 bases from V and 4 bases from J, the junction contained 11 bases not matched to a gene. Germline assignment: CDR1 SQVTM and CDR2 ANQGSEA. The DNA of the CDR3 is TGCAGCGTCGACCGAGGGGGCGTAACAGAGACCCAGTACTTC. This encodes CSVDRGGVTETQYF.

The J gene is TRBJ1-5, the V gene TRBV6-5, with 11 nucleotides matching TRBD1. Germline CDR1 MNHEY, CDR2 SVGAGI. V lost 6 bases to trimming and J lost 6 bases; unmatched junction nucleotides: 7. CDR3 length: 15 residues. Here the CDR3 DNA reads TGTGCCAGCAGCCCAGGACAGGGGGCCTTTCAGCCCCAGCATTTT. Its translation: CASSPGQGAFQPQHF.

The chain links TRBV6-5 to TRBJ1-1; 8 nucleotides line up with TRBD1. With V trimmed by 6 bases and J by 3 bases, 9 bases remained unmatched. The CDR3 covers 15 residues. Germline CDR1 and CDR2: MNHEY and SVGAGI. The CDR3 nucleotides are TGTGCCAGCAGCCCCAAGGCAGGGGGCTACACTGAAGCTTTCTTT. Translation gives CASSPKAGGYTEAFF.

V is TRBV6-4 and J is TRBJ2-3; 9 bases fit TRBD2. Germline CDR1 reads MRHNA; CDR2 reads SNTAGT. The CDR3 has 16 amino acids. Trimming cost V 2 bases and J 3 bases; bases outside gene matches: 6. Here the CDR3 reads CASSDPWTSETDTQYF. The CDR3 coding sequence is TGTGCCAGCAGTGACCCCTGGACTAGCGAGACAGATACGCAGTATTTT.

The V gene is TRBV4-1, the J gene TRBJ1-1; D is unresolved. This CDR3 region has 15 residues. V lost 1 base and J 3 bases, leaving 12 bases between the germline ends. CDR1 and CDR2 from the germline V gene are MGHRA and YSYEKL. The CDR3 here is CASSQGAGYYTEAFF. In DNA form, the CDR3 reads TGCGCCAGCAGCCAAGGGGCCGGATATTACACTGAAGCTTTCTTT.

This clone showed up just once. The V gene is TRBV19, the J gene TRBJ2-4; no firm D call. The CDR3 runs to 15 residues. CDR1 is LNHDA, CDR2 SQIVND, per germline (reference sequence). The germline V and J ends were trimmed by 5 bases and 0 bases, with 11 bases remaining between them. CDR3 DNA: TGTGCCAGTAGTCCGGCGACTCTAGCCAAAAACATTCAGTACTTC. It codes for CASSPATLAKNIQYF.

CDR3 bases: TGTGCCAGCTCACCACCCGGGAGGGCGGACTACAATGAGCAGTTCTTC. Residues: CASSPPGRADYNEQFF. The J gene is TRBJ2-1, the V gene TRBV18; 8 bases are a match to TRBD2. CDR3 length equals 16 residues. Per the germline V gene, CDR1 is KGHSH and CDR2 is LQKENI. The J segment lost 3 bases and the V segment lost 0 bases, leaving 4 bases of the junction unmatched. Together with reference TRBV18 and TRBJ2-1, the CDR3 gives the full variable domain: NAGVMQNPRHLVRRRGQEARLRCSPMKGHSHVYWYRQLPEEGLKFMVYLQKENIIDESGMPKERFSAEFPKEGPSILRIQQVVRGDSAAYFCASSPPGRADYNEQFFGPGTRLTVL.

The chain recombines TRBV28 with TRBJ2-7, with 12 bases lining up with TRBD2. Germline-derived CDR1 and CDR2 are MDHEN and SYDVKM. The CDR3 runs to 15 residues. The J segment lost 2 bases and the V segment lost 4 bases, leaving 3 bases of the junction unmatched. The CDR3 region has the DNA TGTGCCAGCAGTTCTAGCGGGGGGGCGCCCTACGAGCAGTACGTC. This sequence encodes CASSSSGGAPYEQYV.